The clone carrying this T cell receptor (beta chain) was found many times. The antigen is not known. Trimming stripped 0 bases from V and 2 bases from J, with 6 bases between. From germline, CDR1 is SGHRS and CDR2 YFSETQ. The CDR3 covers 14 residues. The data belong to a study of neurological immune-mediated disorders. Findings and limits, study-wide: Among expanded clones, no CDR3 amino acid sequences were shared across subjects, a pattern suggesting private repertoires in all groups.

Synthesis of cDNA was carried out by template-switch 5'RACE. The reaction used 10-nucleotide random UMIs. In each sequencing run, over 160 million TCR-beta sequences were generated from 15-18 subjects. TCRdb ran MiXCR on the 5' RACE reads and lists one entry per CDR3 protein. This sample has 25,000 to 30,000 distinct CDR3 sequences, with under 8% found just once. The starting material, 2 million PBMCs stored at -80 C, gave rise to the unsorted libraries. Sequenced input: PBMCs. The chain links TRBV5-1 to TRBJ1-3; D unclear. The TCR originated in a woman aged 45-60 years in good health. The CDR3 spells CASSLEATGNTIYF. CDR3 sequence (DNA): TGCGCCAGCAGCTTGGAGGCAACTGGAAACACCATATATTTT.